The 27 T cell receptor beta chains presented below share a single source sample, sequenced in a study of control samples from healthy donors and cancer patients. Assay used: immunoSEQ multiplex PCR; TCRdb lists only in-frame clones, some missing. The profile shows some 150,000 clones, 96% of them singletons. Sequenced material: blood. These TCRs come from a woman aged 30 to 39 in good health.

This sequence joins TRBV3-1 (or the pseudogene TRBV3-2) and TRBJ1-5; possibly TRBD1 for D (6 bases). The CDR3 consists of 16 residues. V was shortened by 4 bases and J by 7 bases, with 20 bases between the two germline ends. Germline V gene lookup returns CDR1 LGHDT and CDR2 YNNKEL (reference sequence). The CDR3 DNA is TGTGCCAGCAGCCGAGGGGGGGGTCCCGCAATACAGCCCCAGCATTTT. The encoded protein is CASSRGGGPAIQPQHF.

The chain combines TRBV5-6 with TRBJ2-1, with D unresolved. Germline V CDR1 and CDR2: SGHDT, YYEEEE. Trimming took off 0 bases at V and 4 bases at J, with 8 bases between the two ends. The CDR3 spans 14 residues. The CDR3 sequence is CASSLGEAYNEQFF. The DNA for the CDR3 is TGTGCCAGCAGCTTGGGGGAAGCGTACAATGAGCAGTTCTTC.

J is TRBJ1-4 and V is TRBV7-9; perhaps TRBD1 as D (6 bases). Trimming left V 2 bases short and J 2 bases short, with 12 bases between. Germline V lookup: CDR1 SEHNR, CDR2 FQNEAQ (reference sequence). The CDR3 extends over 16 amino acids. In DNA form, the CDR3 reads TGTGCCAGCAGCTTAAGCGGGGGCATTACTAATGAAAAACTGTTTTTT. Its translation: CASSLSGGITNEKLFF.

This chain links TRBV12-3 or TRBV12-4 with TRBJ1-2; D unresolved. V lost 6 bases and J lost 8, with 16 bases in between. This CDR3 region has 13 residues. For the CDR3, the DNA is TGTGCCAGCAGCATCGGTGTGCTCGGCGGCTACACCTTC. Translated, it gives CASSIGVLGGYTF.

The V call is TRBV11-2, the J call TRBJ1-2; TRBD1 matches at 8 bases. This CDR3 has 15 amino acids. With V trimmed by 3 bases and J by 8 bases, 11 bases remained unmatched. Germline loops: CDR1 SGHAT, CDR2 FQNNGV. CDR3 in amino acids: CASSLDREIVRGYTF. In DNA, the CDR3 is TGTGCCAGCAGCTTGGACAGGGAGATCGTAAGAGGCTACACCTTC.

The chain carries TRBV28 and TRBJ2-2; TRBD1 is a possible D gene (5 bases). Looked up from germline, CDR1 is MDHEN and CDR2 is SYDVKM. With 3 bases removed from V and 7 bases from J, the gap between germline ends came to 15 bases. The CDR3 sequence is 15 residues long. This CDR3 is CASSFIRAQGGELFF. The CDR3 nucleotides are TGTGCCAGCAGTTTCATCCGGGCGCAGGGCGGGGAGCTGTTTTTT.

The chain couples TRBV3-1 (or the pseudogene TRBV3-2) to TRBJ2-7; 11 bases agree with TRBD2. The CDR3 loop spans 17 amino acids. CDR1 LGHDT and CDR2 YNNKEL come from the germline V gene (reference sequence). J was trimmed by 6 bases and V by 4 bases; bases with no gene match: 14. CDR3 sequence (DNA): TGTGCCAGCAGCCCGACCCTTACCTTAGCGGGGGGGATCGAGCAGTACTTC. Residues: CASSPTLTLAGGIEQYF.

The genes are TRBV14 and TRBJ2-3, with 8 bases that match TRBD2. Germline loops: CDR1 SGHDN, CDR2 FVKESK. The CDR3 spans 18 residues. After removal of 4 bases from V and 3 bases from J, the junction contained 15 bases not matched to a gene. CDR3 DNA: TGTGCCAGCAGCCGACAAGCCGGGACTAGTCTGTTTACAGATACGCAGTATTTT. This translates into CASSRQAGTSLFTDTQYF.

V gene TRBV5-6 combines with J gene TRBJ2-1, with D uncertain. CDR3 length equals 13 residues. Trimming took 2 bases from V and 4 from J, leaving 7 bases between them. CDR1 SGHDT and CDR2 YYEEEE come from the germline V gene. The CDR3: CASSFDGYNEQFF. The CDR3 DNA reads as TGTGCCAGCAGCTTTGACGGTTACAATGAGCAGTTCTTC.

The chain employs TRBV10-1 and TRBJ1-1; no firm D call. This CDR3 contains 13 residues. Germline assignment: CDR1 WNHNN and CDR2 SYGVQD (reference sequence). V lost 5 bases to trimming and J lost 3 bases, with 10 bases between them. The CDR3 DNA is TGCGCCAGCAGTTTCAACGGCGACACTGAAGCTTTCTTT. Translation: CASSFNGDTEAFF.

The gene calls are TRBV28 and TRBJ2-7; 10 nucleotides match TRBD1. V was clipped by 6 bases and J by 5 bases; unmatched bases: 7. CDR3 length: 14 amino acids. CDR1 MDHEN and CDR2 SYDVKM come from the germline V gene. The CDR3 bases are TGTGCCAGCAGCCCAGACAGGGGGCTCGACGAGCAGTACTTC. This encodes CASSPDRGLDEQYF.

The rearrangement joins TRBV3-1 (or the pseudogene TRBV3-2) to TRBJ2-2; D not resolved. Germline V gene sequence: CDR1 LGHDT, CDR2 YNNKEL (reference sequence). The length of the CDR3 is 11 residues. V lost 0 bases to trimming and J lost 9 bases, with 2 bases between them. CDR3 sequence reads: CASSQDWELFF. Here the CDR3 DNA reads TGTGCCAGCAGCCAAGATTGGGAGCTGTTTTTT.

The CDR3 is CASSVDRGRTEAFF. The DNA for the CDR3 is TGTGCCAGCAGTGTAGACAGGGGGAGGACTGAAGCTTTCTTT. The V call is TRBV2, the J call TRBJ1-1; 9 nucleotides align to TRBD1. CDR1 and CDR2 (germline): SNHLY, FYNNEI. The V and J ends lost 4 bases and 5 bases, in that order; junction bases with no gene match: 5. CDR3 length equals 14 residues.

J is TRBJ2-5 and V is TRBV6-6; 7 bases are a match to TRBD1. The CDR3 spans 13 residues. Germline-derived CDR1 and CDR2 are MNHNY and SVGAGI (reference sequence). V shed 8 bases and J 1 base; nucleotides not matched to a gene: 4. The CDR3 nucleotides read TGTGCCAGCCGAGGGGGCGCCCAAGAGACCCAGTACTTC. This sequence encodes CASRGGAQETQYF.

CDR3 sequence reads: CASSFRLGGSLELFF. CDR3 nucleotides: TGTGCCAGCAGCTTTAGGTTAGGAGGGTCTCTAGAGCTGTTTTTT. The rearrangement joins TRBV7-2 to TRBJ2-2; possibly TRBD2 for D (6 bases). The germline V gene encodes CDR1 SGHTA and CDR2 FQGNSA. Between the trimmed V and J ends, which lost 3 bases and 11 bases, there was a span of 19 bases. The CDR3 is made up of 15 amino acids.

The chain recombines TRBV4-2 with TRBJ2-1, with D possibly matching TRBD2 (5 bases). CDR1 and CDR2 from the germline V gene are LGHNA and YNFKEQ. The CDR3 covers 12 residues. V was shortened by 3 bases and J by 5 bases, with 5 bases between the two germline ends. The chain's CDR3 is CASSQTNNEQFF. In nucleotides, the CDR3 is TGTGCCAGCAGCCAGACTAACAATGAGCAGTTCTTC.

The chain couples TRBV4-1 to TRBJ2-5; D uncertain. The V end was cut by 4 bases, the J end by 4 bases, with 7 bases between. Germline loops: CDR1 MGHRA, CDR2 YSYEKL. CDR3 length equals 12 residues. This CDR3 reads CASSLSGETQYF. The CDR3 DNA reads TGCGCCAGCAGCCTCTCGGGAGAGACCCAGTACTTC.

The chain has TRBV5-6 and TRBJ2-2; 10 bases fit TRBD2. The CDR3 contains 14 residues. Trimming at V came to 2 bases and at J to 6 bases, leaving 1 base not matched to a gene. Germline loops: CDR1 SGHDT, CDR2 YYEEEE. CDR3 region: CASSFLAGAGELFF. The CDR3 bases are TGTGCCAGCAGCTTTCTAGCGGGAGCCGGGGAGCTGTTTTTT.

The V and J genes are TRBV19 and TRBJ1-5; D unresolved. The CDR3 spans 12 residues. Germline lookup yields CDR1 LNHDA and CDR2 SQIVND (reference sequence). Trimming shortened V by 3 bases and J by 12 bases, and 12 bases separated the two germline ends. The CDR3 nucleotides read TGTGCCAGTAGTATGGGTCAGCTTGACCAGCATTTT. Residues: CASSMGQLDQHF.

The chain combines TRBV29-1 with TRBJ2-5; D may be TRBD1 or TRBD2 (5 bases each). The CDR3 runs to 13 residues. V dropped 7 bases and J dropped 5 bases, with 17 bases sitting between them. Germline V gives CDR1 SQVTM, CDR2 ANQGSEA. CDR3: CSGSGALGETQYF. The DNA of the CDR3 is TGCAGCGGTTCCGGGGCGTTAGGGGAGACCCAGTACTTC.

The chain couples TRBV3-1 (or the pseudogene TRBV3-2) to TRBJ2-1; no firm D call. The CDR3 has 15 amino acids. Per the germline V gene, CDR1 is LGHDT and CDR2 is YNNKEL (reference sequence). The ends were cut back, 3 bases at V and 7 bases at J, with 16 bases in the middle. The CDR3 spells CASSQDDSADNEQFF. In nucleotides, the CDR3 is TGTGCCAGCAGCCAGGACGACTCTGCCGATAATGAGCAGTTCTTC.

This sequence joins TRBV24-1 and TRBJ1-2; TRBD1 agrees at 8 bases. V lost 3 bases to trimming and J lost 4 bases; unmatched junction nucleotides: 3. The CDR3 runs to 14 residues. Germline V lookup: CDR1 KGHDR, CDR2 SFDVKD. The CDR3 here is CATSDNRGIYGYTF. CDR3 DNA sequence: TGTGCCACCAGTGATAACAGGGGGATCTATGGCTACACCTTC.

The chain is built from TRBV28 and TRBJ1-5, with a tentative D call TRBD1 (5 bases). Germline CDR1 and CDR2: MDHEN and SYDVKM. Trimming pared 6 bases from V and 4 bases from J, leaving 19 bases between. The CDR3 totals 16 residues. CDR3 nucleotide sequence: TGTGCCAGCAGGTCCGCCGAAGGGACCGCTAATCAGCCCCAGCATTTT. This sequence encodes CASRSAEGTANQPQHF. The full variable domain, in which reference TRBV28 and TRBJ1-5 provide the parts outside the CDR3, is DVKVTQSSRYLVKRTGEKVFLECVQDMDHENMFWYRQDPGLGLRLIYFSYDVKMKEKGDIPEGYSVSREKKERFSLILESASTNQTSMYLCASRSAEGTANQPQHFGDGTRLSIL.

The gene calls are TRBV2 and TRBJ2-7; D not certain. The CDR3 extends over 12 amino acids. Germline CDR1 is SNHLY and CDR2 is FYNNEI. Trimming took off 5 bases at V and 3 bases at J, with 8 bases between the two ends. As DNA, the CDR3 is TGTGCCAGCAGTTACACAATCTACGAGCAGTACTTC. This sequence encodes CASSYTIYEQYF.

The chain couples TRBV19 to TRBJ1-1, with TRBD1 identical over 8 bases. This CDR3 is 16 amino acids long. V was pared by 4 bases and J by 3 bases, with 10 bases of the junction left unmatched. Germline V gene data show CDR1 as LNHDA and CDR2 as SQIVND (reference sequence). The CDR3: CASSSRRQGRDTEAFF. For the CDR3, the DNA is TGTGCCAGTAGTAGCCGAAGACAGGGGAGGGACACTGAAGCTTTCTTT.

The chain joins TRBV28 to TRBJ1-2, with 8 positions matching TRBD1. The V segment lost 4 bases and the J segment 3 bases; nucleotides outside the gene matches: 4. The CDR3 has 14 amino acids. Germline CDR1 reads MDHEN; CDR2 reads SYDVKM. The CDR3: CASSSGGADYGYTF. DNA of the CDR3: TGTGCCAGCAGTTCAGGGGGCGCGGACTATGGCTACACCTTC.

This sequence joins TRBV18 and TRBJ1-1; D unclear. V lost 6 bases and J lost 0, with 5 bases in between. The CDR3 has 12 amino acids. Per germline, CDR1 KGHSH and CDR2 LQKENI. CDR3 DNA sequence: TGTGCCAGCTCCTACATGAACACTGAAGCTTTCTTT. Protein product: CASSYMNTEAFF.